Below, one T cell receptor beta chain is given with its context. The data belong to a study of blood T cell repertoires in COVID-19. On the study more broadly: Samples of COVID-19 (acute and convalescent) were obtained from the United States, Italy and Spain. T cells, B-cell-depleted T cells, or PBMCs provided the cDNA or gDNA that served as material.

In the original processing: For nucleated cells, counts were estimated from reference gene primer amplification. The table came from immunoSEQ multiplex PCR; TCRdb's copy has only in-frame clones and leaves some out. That table is the source of V, J and clone size, and D and trimming were worked out from the DNA. The sample lists approximately 200,000 clones; approximately 83% were seen once. Sequenced sample: peripheral blood. This clonotype originated in a woman aged 45-60 years with acute or convalescent COVID-19.

The CDR3 loop reads CASSQEGATNTEAFF. The CDR3 DNA follows: TGCGCCAGCAGCCAAGAAGGGGCCACGAACACTGAAGCTTTCTTT. The rearrangement joins TRBV4-1 to TRBJ1-1; a weak D match, TRBD1 (5 bases). Germline CDR1 and CDR2: MGHRA and YSYEKL. V lost 0 bases and J lost 1, with 9 bases in between. The CDR3 has 15 amino acids.